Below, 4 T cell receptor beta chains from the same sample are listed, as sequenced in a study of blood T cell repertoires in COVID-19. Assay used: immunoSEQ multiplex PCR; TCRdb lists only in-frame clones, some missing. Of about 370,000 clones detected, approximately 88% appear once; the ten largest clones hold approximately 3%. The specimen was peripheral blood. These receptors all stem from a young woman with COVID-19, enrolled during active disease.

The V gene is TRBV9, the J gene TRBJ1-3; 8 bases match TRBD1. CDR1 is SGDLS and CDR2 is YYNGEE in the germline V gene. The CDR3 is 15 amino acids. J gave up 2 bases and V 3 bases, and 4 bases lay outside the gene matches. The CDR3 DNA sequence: TGTGCCAGCAGCGGGACAGGGCCCCCTGGAAACACCATATATTTT. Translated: CASSGTGPPGNTIYF.

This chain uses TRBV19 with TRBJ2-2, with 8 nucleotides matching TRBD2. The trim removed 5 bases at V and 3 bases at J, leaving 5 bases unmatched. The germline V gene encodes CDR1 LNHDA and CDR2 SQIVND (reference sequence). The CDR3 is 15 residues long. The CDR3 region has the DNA TGTGCCAGTAGTGTAGCGGGGTATCACACCGGGGAGCTGTTTTTT. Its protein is CASSVAGYHTGELFF.

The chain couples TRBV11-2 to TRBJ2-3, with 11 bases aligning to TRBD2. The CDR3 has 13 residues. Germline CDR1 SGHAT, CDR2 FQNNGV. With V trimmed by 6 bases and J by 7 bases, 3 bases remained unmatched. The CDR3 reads CASRLAGDYTQYF. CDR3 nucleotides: TGTGCCAGCAGACTAGCGGGGGACTATACGCAGTATTTT.

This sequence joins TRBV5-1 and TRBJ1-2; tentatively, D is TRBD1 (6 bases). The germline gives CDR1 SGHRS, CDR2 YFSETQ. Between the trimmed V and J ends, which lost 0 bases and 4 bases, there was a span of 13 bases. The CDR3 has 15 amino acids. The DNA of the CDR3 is TGCGCCAGCAGCTTGGATCAGGGGTTCGGCTATGGCTACACCTTC. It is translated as CASSLDQGFGYGYTF.